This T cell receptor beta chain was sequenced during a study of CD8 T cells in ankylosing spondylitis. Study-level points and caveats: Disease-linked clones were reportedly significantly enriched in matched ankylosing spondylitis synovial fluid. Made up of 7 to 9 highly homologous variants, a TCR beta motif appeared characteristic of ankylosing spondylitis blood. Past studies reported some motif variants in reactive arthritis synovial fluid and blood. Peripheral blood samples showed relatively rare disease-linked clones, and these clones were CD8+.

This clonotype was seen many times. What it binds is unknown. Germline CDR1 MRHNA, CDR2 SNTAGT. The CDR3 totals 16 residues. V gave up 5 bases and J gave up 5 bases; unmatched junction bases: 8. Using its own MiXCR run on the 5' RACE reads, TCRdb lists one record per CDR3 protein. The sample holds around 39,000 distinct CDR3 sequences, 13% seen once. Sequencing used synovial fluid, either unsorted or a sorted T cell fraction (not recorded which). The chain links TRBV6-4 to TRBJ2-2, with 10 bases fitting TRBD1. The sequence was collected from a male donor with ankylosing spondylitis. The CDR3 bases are TGTGCCAGCAGTCCATTTGGGACAGGGGAAACCGGGGAGCTGTTTTTT. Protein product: CASSPFGTGETGELFF.